Shown below are 14 T cell receptor beta chains from a single sample sequenced in a study of blood T cell repertoires in COVID-19. The table came from immunoSEQ multiplex PCR; TCRdb's copy has only in-frame clones and leaves some out. The sample consists of about 190,000 clones, about 88% of them appearing once. The material sequenced was peripheral blood. The receptors shown here come from a man aged 25-45 years with acute or convalescent COVID-19.

This clone was observed a single time. The V gene is TRBV27, the J gene TRBJ2-3; 7 bases line up with TRBD2. The CDR3 covers 15 residues. Germline V CDR1 and CDR2: MNHEY, SMNVEV (reference sequence). J gave up 0 bases and V 4 bases, and 4 bases lay outside the gene matches. CDR3 in amino acids: CASSSSSGSTDTQYF. CDR3 in DNA: TGTGCCAGCAGTTCGAGTAGCGGGAGCACAGATACGCAGTATTTT.

The J gene is TRBJ2-1, the V gene TRBV4-1; weak D call: TRBD2 (6 bases). The germline gives CDR1 MGHRA, CDR2 YSYEKL. The germline V and J ends were trimmed by 0 bases and 8 bases, with 14 bases remaining between them. The CDR3 sequence is 15 residues long. The chain's CDR3 is CASSQEVGRVYEQFF. The DNA of the CDR3 is TGCGCCAGCAGCCAAGAAGTCGGGAGAGTATATGAGCAGTTCTTC.

This clone was detected only a few times. The CDR3 sequence: CASSYPGSYGYTF. Here the CDR3 DNA reads TGTGCCAGCAGTTATCCGGGGTCCTATGGCTACACCTTC. The rearrangement links TRBV6-7 to TRBJ1-2, with D hard to call. TRBV6-7 is treated as an ORF (open reading frame) with a function not yet certain. This CDR3 is built from 13 residues. Trimming took 3 bases from V and 4 from J, leaving 9 bases between them.

This clone has only one observation. The rearrangement joins TRBV28 to TRBJ2-1; D may be TRBD1 (6 bases). Germline V CDR1 and CDR2: MDHEN, SYDVKM. The V end lost 11 bases, the J end lost 4 bases, and 18 bases lay between the germline ends. This CDR3 is 14 amino acids long. The CDR3 is CASQARGGYNEQFF. The CDR3 region has the DNA TGTGCCTCCCAGGCCCGAGGGGGTTACAATGAGCAGTTCTTC.

The genes are TRBV7-8 and TRBJ2-5; 12 bases are shared with TRBD2. J lost 1 base, V lost 5 bases, and 8 bases had no gene match. Germline CDR1 and CDR2: SGHVS and FQNEAQ. The CDR3 consists of 17 residues. The CDR3 sequence: CASSRTGTSGSQETQYF. Here the CDR3 DNA reads TGTGCCAGCAGCCGAACCGGGACTAGCGGGTCCCAAGAGACCCAGTACTTC.

Turning to this clone: The junction departs from germline at one end; a sequencing error may be responsible. The chain has TRBV7-7 and TRBJ2-2; no reliable D call. Germline V gene sequence: CDR1 SSHAT, CDR2 FNYEAQ (reference sequence). The CDR3 contains 15 residues. The CDR3 bases are TGTGCTAGCAGCTTAACACATACATTTACCGGGGAGCTGTTTTTT. It specifies CASSLTHTFTGELFF.

This clone is a singleton in its sample. This rearrangement joins TRBV6-5 to TRBJ2-4; 7 nucleotides align to TRBD1. Germline V gene data show CDR1 as MNHEY and CDR2 as SVGAGI. J was trimmed by 5 bases and V by 9 bases; bases with no gene match: 7. The length of the CDR3 is 13 residues. The CDR3 DNA follows: TGTGCCAGTAGACAGGGACAACAAAACATTCAGTACTTC. This translates into CASRQGQQNIQYF.

Of note for this clone: Compared with germline, one end of the junction differs, possibly owing to a read error. The rearrangement links TRBV6-5 to TRBJ1-5, with a tentative D call TRBD1 (6 bases). This CDR3 spans 14 amino acids. Germline lookup yields CDR1 MNHEY and CDR2 SVGAGI. The CDR3 loop reads CASSYDGGRQSQHF. The CDR3 DNA sequence: TGTGCCAGCAGTTACGATGGGGGCCGTCAGTCCCAGCATTTT.

The chain employs TRBV2 and TRBJ2-2; D gene ambiguous. Germline CDR1 and CDR2: SNHLY and FYNNEI. Trimming cost V 8 bases and J 6 bases, with 10 bases left between them. This CDR3 comprises 12 residues. This chain's CDR3 is CASRRVAGELFF. In DNA, the CDR3 is TGTGCCAGCCGTCGAGTCGCCGGGGAGCTGTTTTTT.

Points on this clone: Sequence at one end of the junction differs from germline and may be a read error. The rearrangement links TRBV19 to TRBJ2-3; 7 bases agree with TRBD2. The CDR3 spans 13 residues. The germline CDR1 and CDR2 sequences are LNHDA and SQIVND (reference sequence). CDR3: CASITTGGLSPVF. The CDR3 DNA is TGTGCCAGTATCACCACGGGGGGTCTATCCCCTGTTTTT. Complete variable domain (other parts from reference TRBV19 and TRBJ2-3): DGGITQSPKYLFRKEGQNVTLSCEQNLNHDAMYWYRQDPGQGLRLIYYSQIVNDFQKGDIAEGYSVSREKKESFPLTVTSAQKNPTAFYLCASITTGGLSPVFGPGTRLTVL.

This CDR3 is CSVAGGWISNEQFF. CDR3 coding DNA: TGCAGCGTTGCGGGGGGGTGGATTTCCAATGAGCAGTTCTTC. The chain employs TRBV29-1 and TRBJ2-1; TRBD2 agrees at 8 bases. The CDR3 totals 14 residues. Germline V CDR1 and CDR2: SQVTM, ANQGSEA. V gave up 4 bases and J gave up 6 bases; unmatched junction bases: 8.

The chain is built from TRBV6-1 and TRBJ1-1, with unresolved D. Trimming stripped 2 bases from V and 1 base from J, with 8 bases between. Germline CDR1 is MNHNS and CDR2 is SASEGT. The CDR3 is 14 amino acids. CDR3 coding DNA: TGTGCCAGCAGTGAAAGCGGGGAGAACACTGAAGCTTTCTTT. Translating gives CASSESGENTEAFF.

This chain joins TRBV7-9 and TRBJ2-7; 7 bases are shared with TRBD1. V gave up 6 bases and J gave up 0 bases; unmatched junction bases: 8. The CDR3 is made up of 15 amino acids. CDR1 is SEHNR, CDR2 FQNEAQ, per germline (reference sequence). DNA of the CDR3: TGTGCCAGCAGTCGAGCACAGGGGAGCTCCTACGAGCAGTACTTC. Translating gives CASSRAQGSSYEQYF.

This chain joins TRBV6-8 and TRBJ2-2, with TRBD2 identical over 14 bases. This CDR3 contains 18 residues. Losses at the gene ends were 2 bases for V and 2 bases for J; bases not matched to a gene: 4. Germline V CDR1 and CDR2: MNHGY, SAAAGT. DNA of the CDR3: TGTGCCAGCAGTTACGGGACTAGCGGGAGACAAAACACCGGGGAGCTGTTTTTT. Amino acid sequence: CASSYGTSGRQNTGELFF.